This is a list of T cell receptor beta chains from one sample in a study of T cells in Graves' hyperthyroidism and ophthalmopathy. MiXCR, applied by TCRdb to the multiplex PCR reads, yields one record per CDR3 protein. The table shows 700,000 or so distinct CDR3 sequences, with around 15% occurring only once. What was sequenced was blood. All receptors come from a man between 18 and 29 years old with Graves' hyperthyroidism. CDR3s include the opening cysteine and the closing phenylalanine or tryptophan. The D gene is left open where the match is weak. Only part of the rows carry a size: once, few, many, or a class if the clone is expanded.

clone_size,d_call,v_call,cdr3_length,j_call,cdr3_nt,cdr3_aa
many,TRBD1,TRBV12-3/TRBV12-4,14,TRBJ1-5,TGTGCCAGCAGTCGCGGTGGAGGGGGCAACCCCCAGCATTTT,CASSRGGGGNPQHF
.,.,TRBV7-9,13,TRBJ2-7,TGTGCCAGCAGCTTAGCGCACTCCTACGAGCAGTACTTC,CASSLAHSYEQYF
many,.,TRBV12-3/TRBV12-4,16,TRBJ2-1,TGTGCCAGCAGTTACGGACTCGGATCGCCCAACAATGAGCAGTTCTTC,CASSYGLGSPNNEQFF
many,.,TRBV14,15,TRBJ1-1,TGTGCCAGCAGCCACACACGGGGTTGGGGCACTGAAGCTTTCTTT,CASSHTRGWGTEAFF
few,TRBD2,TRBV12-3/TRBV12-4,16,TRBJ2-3,TGTGCCAGCAGTTTAGGGCGACGGGAGGGCCCCGATACGCAGTATTTT,CASSLGRREGPDTQYF
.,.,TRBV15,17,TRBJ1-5,TGTGCCACCAGCAGATCCGTCTCCAGCTATAGCAATCAGCCCCAGCATTTT,CATSRSVSSYSNQPQHF
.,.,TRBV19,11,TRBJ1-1,TGTGCCAGTAGATGGGCCAGGGAAGCTTTCTTT,CASRWAREAFF
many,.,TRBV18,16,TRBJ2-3,TGTGCCAGCTCACCATTCCAGCGGGTCAGCACAGATACGCAGTATTTT,CASSPFQRVSTDTQYF
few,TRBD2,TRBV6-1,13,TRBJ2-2,TGTGCCAGCAGTAGACTAGCGGCCGGGGAGCTGTTTTTT,CASSRLAAGELFF
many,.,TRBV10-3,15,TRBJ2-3,TGTGCCATCAGTGGGGGCGGGAACCCCACAGATACGCAGTATTTT,CAISGGGNPTDTQYF
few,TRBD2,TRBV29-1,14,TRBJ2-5,TGCAGCGTTGAAGATTGGGGACTAGTGGAGACCCAGTACTTC,CSVEDWGLVETQYF
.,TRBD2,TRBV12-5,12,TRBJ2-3,TGTGCTAGTGGTTTCGGACTAGCCCAACCGTATTTT,CASGFGLAQPYF
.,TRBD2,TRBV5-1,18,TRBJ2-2,TGCGCCAGCAGCTTGGCGGCTAGCGGGAGGGCAAACACCGGGGAGCTGTTTTTT,CASSLAASGRANTGELFF
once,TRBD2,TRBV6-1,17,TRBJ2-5,TGTGCCAGCAGTGAAGAGTTCCCAGCGGGAGACCAAGAGACCCAGTACTTC,CASSEEFPAGDQETQYF
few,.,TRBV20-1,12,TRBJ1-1,TGCAGTGCTAGGGGGGTTCCCACTGAAGCTTTCTTT,CSARGVPTEAFF
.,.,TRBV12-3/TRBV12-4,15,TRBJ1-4,TGTGCCAGTTCTTTGGACGGAAGGATGGTTGAAAAACTGTTTTTT,CASSLDGRMVEKLFF
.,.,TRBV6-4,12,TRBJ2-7,TGTGCCAGCAGTTACCTTCGAGGCGAGCAGTACTTC,CASSYLRGEQYF
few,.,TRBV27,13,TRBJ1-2,TGTGCCAGCAGTTTAAGCAATAACTATGGCTACACCTTC,CASSLSNNYGYTF
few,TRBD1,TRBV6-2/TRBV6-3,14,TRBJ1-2,TGTGCCAGCAGTTACGGGGGACAGGGGGTTGGCTACACCTTC,CASSYGGQGVGYTF
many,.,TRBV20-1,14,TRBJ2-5,TGCAGTGCTAGAGACCCAGTGATGGTAGAGACCCAGTACTTC,CSARDPVMVETQYF
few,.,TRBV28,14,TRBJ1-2,TGTGCCAGCAGTTGGTCAGGGCCGCTCTATGGCTACACCTTC,CASSWSGPLYGYTF
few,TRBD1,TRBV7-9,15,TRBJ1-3,TGTGCCAGCAGCCCCGACAGGGGGCCTGGAAACACCATATATTTT,CASSPDRGPGNTIYF
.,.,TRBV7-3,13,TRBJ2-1,TGTGCCAGCAGCTTAAGCCACAGAAATGAGCAGTTCTTC,CASSLSHRNEQFF
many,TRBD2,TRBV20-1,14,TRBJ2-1,TGCAGTGCTCCTGGACTAGTGGGATACAATGAGCAGTTCTTC,CSAPGLVGYNEQFF
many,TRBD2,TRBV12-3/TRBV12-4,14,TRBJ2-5,TGTGCCAGCAGTTTTGGGACTAGCGGGAGTAAACAGTACTTC,CASSFGTSGSKQYF
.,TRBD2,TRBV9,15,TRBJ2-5,TGTGCCAGCAGCTCCCCCGGGACTAGCGTTGAGACCCAGTACTTC,CASSSPGTSVETQYF
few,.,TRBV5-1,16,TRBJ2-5,TGCGCCAGCAGCTTGGGCTCTACAGGGCCTCAAGAGACCCAGTACTTC,CASSLGSTGPQETQYF
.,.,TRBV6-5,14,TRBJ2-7,TGTGCCAGCAGTTACTCGGCAGGGAACAGGGAGCAGTACTTC,CASSYSAGNREQYF
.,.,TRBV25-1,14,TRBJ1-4,TGTGCCAGCGGCAGGGGACTTGGTAATGAAAAACTGTTTTTT,CASGRGLGNEKLFF
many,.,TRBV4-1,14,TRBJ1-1,TGCGCCAGCAGCAGCCTGGGGATGAACACTGAAGCTTTCTTT,CASSSLGMNTEAFF
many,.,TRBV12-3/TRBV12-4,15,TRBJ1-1,TGTGCCAGCAGTTTACTTTTCGGACAGAACACTGAAGCTTTCTTT,CASSLLFGQNTEAFF
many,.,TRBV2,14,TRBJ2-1,TGTGCCAGCAGTGAATCGGGTGTGGACAATGAGCAGTTCTTC,CASSESGVDNEQFF
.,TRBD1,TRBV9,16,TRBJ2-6,TGTGCCAGCAGCGCTTACAGGGGCGGTGGGGCCAACGTCCTGACTTTC,CASSAYRGGGANVLTF
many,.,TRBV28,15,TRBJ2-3,TGTGCCAGCAGTTTTAAGCGGATAATCACAGATACGCAGTATTTT,CASSFKRIITDTQYF
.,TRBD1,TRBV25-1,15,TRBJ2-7,TGTGCCAGCAGTGAGGCCTGGGACAGCCGCTACGAGCAGTACTTC,CASSEAWDSRYEQYF
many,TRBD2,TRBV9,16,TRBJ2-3,TGTGCCAGCAGCGTCGGGACTAGCACTTTTGCAGATACGCAGTATTTT,CASSVGTSTFADTQYF
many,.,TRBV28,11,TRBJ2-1,TGTGCCAGCCGAGAGCGGTATGAGCAGTTCTTC,CASRERYEQFF
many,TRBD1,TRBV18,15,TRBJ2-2,TGTGCCAGCTCACCGGGACAGGGCTTCACCGGGGAGCTGTTTTTT,CASSPGQGFTGELFF
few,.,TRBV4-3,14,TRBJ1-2,TGCGCCAGCAGCCAAGAGGCGGGGGCCCCTGGCTACACCTTC,CASSQEAGAPGYTF
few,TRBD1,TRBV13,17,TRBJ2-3,TGTGCCAGCAGCTCACCCTGGACAGGCCAAAACACAGATACGCAGTATTTT,CASSSPWTGQNTDTQYF
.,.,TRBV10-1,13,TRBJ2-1,TGCGCCAGCAGTAGGACTATCTACAATGAGCAGTTCTTC,CASSRTIYNEQFF
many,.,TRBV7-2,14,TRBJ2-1,TGTGCCAGCAGCTTAGCGCGGGCTACGAATGAGCAGTTCTTC,CASSLARATNEQFF
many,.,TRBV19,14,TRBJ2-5,TGTGCCAGTAGTATAGTAGGGAGGGGACAGGCCCAGTACTTC,CASSIVGRGQAQYF
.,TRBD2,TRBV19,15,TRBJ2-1,TGTGCCAGTAGTTCGAGCGGGAGGGCCGAGGGTGAGCAGTTCTTC,CASSSSGRAEGEQFF
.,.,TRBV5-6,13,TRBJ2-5,TGTGCCAGCAGCTGGGAAGCTAGCAGTACAAGGTACTTC,CASSWEASSTRYF
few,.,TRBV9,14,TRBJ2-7,TGTGCCAGCAGCCCTGCGGTCACCTCCTACGAGCAGTACTTC,CASSPAVTSYEQYF